These 29 T cell receptor beta chains were sequenced from one sample in a study of blood T cell repertoires in COVID-19. Data came from immunoSEQ multiplex PCR; TCRdb stores just in-frame clones and leaves some out. Among more than 110,000 clones listed, more than 80% were seen once. The sample taken for sequencing was PBMCs or T cells enriched from blood (not recorded which). All receptors come from a woman aged 18-29 years who had been exposed to COVID-19.

The chain couples TRBV3-1 (or the pseudogene TRBV3-2) to TRBJ2-5; D is possibly TRBD2 (6 bases). Germline values: CDR1 LGHDT, CDR2 YNNKEL (reference sequence). V lost 0 bases to trimming and J lost 7 bases, with 6 bases between them. This CDR3 is built from 12 residues. The chain's CDR3 is CASSQEAGTQYF. The CDR3 DNA reads as TGTGCCAGCAGCCAAGAAGCGGGGACCCAGTACTTC.

The genes are TRBV3-1 (or the pseudogene TRBV3-2) and TRBJ1-4, with 8 nucleotides matching TRBD1. The CDR3 length is 16 residues. Looked up from germline, CDR1 is LGHDT and CDR2 is YNNKEL (reference sequence). The V gene end was trimmed by 3 bases and the J gene end by 6 bases; junction bases not matched to a gene: 9. This CDR3 reads CASSHSLGTGYEKLFF. In DNA, the CDR3 is TGTGCCAGCAGCCACTCCTTAGGGACAGGTTATGAAAAACTGTTTTTT.

The chain links TRBV10-3 to TRBJ2-1; possible D gene TRBD2, 5 bases. Trimming removed 0 bases at V and 3 bases at J, with 9 bases between. This CDR3 contains 15 residues. The germline V gene encodes CDR1 ENHRY and CDR2 SYGVKD. CDR3 residues: CAISESGGGYNEQFF. As DNA, the CDR3 is TGTGCCATCAGTGAGTCCGGTGGAGGCTACAATGAGCAGTTCTTC.

The rearrangement uses TRBV6-5 and TRBJ2-5; perhaps TRBD2 as D (5 bases). The CDR3 is made up of 13 amino acids. Trimming removed 7 bases at V and 4 bases at J, with 13 bases between. CDR1 and CDR2 from the germline V gene are MNHEY and SVGAGI. DNA of the CDR3: TGTGCCAGCACCCGTGCGGGCCTAGAGACCCAGTACTTC. Its protein is CASTRAGLETQYF.

This chain connects TRBV20-1 to TRBJ2-5; 7 bases agree with TRBD1. The CDR3 is made up of 11 amino acids. CDR1 is DFQATT, CDR2 SNEGSKA, per germline (reference sequence). With 0 bases clipped from V and 14 bases from J, the junction kept 6 bases outside the gene matches. The CDR3 protein is CSARDRQGVYF. The CDR3 DNA reads TGCAGTGCTAGAGATCGACAGGGCGTTTACTTC.

V is TRBV30 and J is TRBJ2-7; 8 bases align to TRBD1. The CDR3 is 16 residues long. Looked up from germline, CDR1 is GTSNPN and CDR2 is SVGIG (reference sequence). Germline trimming cut 4 bases from V and 0 bases from J; bases unmatched to any gene: 11. CDR3 residues: CAWTGPPGGRSYEQYF. As DNA, the CDR3 is TGTGCCTGGACAGGCCCCCCAGGGGGCCGCTCCTACGAGCAGTACTTC.

In this sample, this clone turned up a few times. The chain carries TRBV7-3 and TRBJ1-1; tentative D call: TRBD1 (5 bases). This CDR3 is built from 13 residues. Germline V CDR1 and CDR2: SGHTA, FQGTGA. V was trimmed by 6 bases and J by 2 bases, leaving 10 bases between them. The chain's CDR3 is CASRAGANTEAFF. The CDR3, as DNA: TGTGCCAGCAGGGCTGGGGCTAACACTGAAGCTTTCTTT. Variable domain in full (rest from reference TRBV7-3 and TRBJ1-1): GAGVSQTPSNKVTEKGKYVELRCDPISGHTALYWYRQSLGQGPEFLIYFQGTGAADDSGLPNDRFFAVRPEGSVSTLKIQRTERGDSAVYLCASRAGANTEAFFGQGTRLTVV.

The rearrangement uses TRBV7-9 and TRBJ1-1; 7 bases match TRBD1. V trimming: 5 bases; J trimming: 0 bases; junction bases outside the gene matches: 6. The CDR3 is made up of 15 amino acids. Germline V gene sequence: CDR1 SEHNR, CDR2 FQNEAQ (reference sequence). The CDR3 reads CASSRRQGMNTEAFF. The CDR3 region has the DNA TGTGCCAGCAGCCGACGACAGGGCATGAACACTGAAGCTTTCTTT. Drawing the rest from reference TRBV7-9 and TRBJ1-1, the complete variable domain is DTGVSQNPRHKITKRGQNVTFRCDPISEHNRLYWYRQTLGQGPEFLTYFQNEAQLEKSRLLSDRFSAERPKGSFSTLEIQRTEQGDSAMYLCASSRRQGMNTEAFFGQGTRLTVV.

The V call is TRBV5-1, the J call TRBJ1-4, with TRBD1 as a possible D gene (5 bases). V lost 7 bases to trimming and J lost 8 bases, with 15 bases between them. CDR1 is SGHRS, CDR2 YFSETQ, per germline. The CDR3 runs 13 residues. CDR3 loop: CASSGEGQEKLFF. DNA for the CDR3: TGCGCCAGCTCCGGGGAGGGGCAGGAAAAACTGTTTTTT. The variable domain in full, completed from reference TRBV5-1 and TRBJ1-4, reads KAGVTQTPRYLIKTRGQQVTLSCSPISGHRSVSWYQQTPGQGLQFLFEYFSETQRNKGNFPGRFSGRQFSNSRSEMNVSTLELGDSALYLCASSGEGQEKLFFGSGTQLSVL.

This clone was picked up one time. The gene calls are TRBV6-4 and TRBJ2-1; TRBD1 agrees at 8 bases. The CDR3 is made up of 16 amino acids. Losses at the gene ends were 3 bases for V and 3 bases for J; bases not matched to a gene: 7. Germline V gene data show CDR1 as MRHNA and CDR2 as SNTAGT. The CDR3 spells CASSEVSGQGYNEQFF. The CDR3 DNA is TGTGCCAGCAGTGAGGTTTCAGGACAGGGCTACAATGAGCAGTTCTTC.

The chain recombines TRBV19 with TRBJ1-3, with 11 positions matching TRBD1. Germline lookup yields CDR1 LNHDA and CDR2 SQIVND (reference sequence). V dropped 4 bases and J dropped 8; count of bases not matched to a gene: 10. CDR3 size: 16 residues. The CDR3 loop is CASSTRRTGGSDTIYF. DNA of the CDR3: TGTGCCAGTAGTACCCGAAGGACAGGGGGCAGTGACACCATATATTTT.

The chain recombines TRBV6-5 with TRBJ2-7, with TRBD1 matching 10 bases. This CDR3 comprises 15 residues. CDR1 is MNHEY and CDR2 is SVGAGI in the germline V gene. V was clipped by 0 bases and J by 7 bases; unmatched bases: 6. The CDR3 DNA reads TGTGCCAGCAGTTACTCCGGGACAGGGGAGGGAGAGCAGTACTTC. Its translation is CASSYSGTGEGEQYF.

The rearrangement links TRBV30 to TRBJ1-2; 7 nucleotides align to TRBD1. In germline, CDR1 is GTSNPN, CDR2 SVGIG (reference sequence). The junction had 3 bases not matched to a gene; V was cut back by 0 bases and J by 5 bases. This CDR3 is built from 13 residues. This CDR3 reads CAWSVKGAYGYTF. The CDR3 nucleotides are TGTGCCTGGAGTGTAAAGGGGGCATATGGCTACACCTTC.

The chain links TRBV4-3 to TRBJ1-6; D remains ambiguous. V lost 0 bases to trimming and J lost 5 bases, with 8 bases between them. The CDR3 sequence is 15 residues long. The germline V gene encodes CDR1 LGHNA and CDR2 YSLEER. This CDR3 reads CASSQDRANNSPLHF. CDR3 DNA: TGCGCCAGCAGCCAAGACCGAGCTAATAATTCACCCCTCCACTTT.

The chain combines TRBV4-1 with TRBJ2-2; no firm D call. Deletions cut 0 bases from V and 4 bases from J, with 18 bases between. The germline CDR1 and CDR2 sequences are MGHRA and YSYEKL. CDR3 length: 18 residues. The CDR3: CASSQDVSKRPGTGELFF. The CDR3 DNA reads as TGCGCCAGCAGCCAAGATGTGAGTAAGCGCCCGGGCACCGGGGAGCTGTTTTTT.

The chain recombines TRBV30 with TRBJ2-1, with 7 bases that match TRBD2. This CDR3 is 16 amino acids long. CDR1 is GTSNPN, CDR2 SVGIG, per germline (reference sequence). The V gene end was trimmed by 1 base and the J gene end by 0 bases; junction bases not matched to a gene: 6. CDR3 amino acids: CAWSGLAEFSYNEQFF. The CDR3 nucleotides read TGTGCCTGGAGTGGGCTAGCGGAGTTCTCCTACAATGAGCAGTTCTTC. Supplemented by reference TRBV30 and TRBJ2-1, the full variable domain reads SQTIHQWPATLVQPVGSPLSLECTVEGTSNPNLYWYRQAAGRGLQLLFYSVGIGQISSEVPQNLSASRPQDRQFILSSKKLLLSDSGFYLCAWSGLAEFSYNEQFFGPGTRLTVL.

The V and J genes are TRBV25-1 and TRBJ1-4; D not certain. The CDR3 has 13 amino acids. Germline V gene sequence: CDR1 MGHDK, CDR2 SYGVNS. V was shortened by 0 bases and J by 12 bases, with 11 bases between the two germline ends. The CDR3 sequence is CASSEYGFRELFF. Here the CDR3 DNA reads TGTGCCAGCAGTGAATACGGATTTCGGGAACTGTTTTTT. The complete variable domain, with remaining parts taken from reference TRBV25-1 and TRBJ1-4, reads EADIYQTPRYLVIGTGKKITLECSQTMGHDKMYWYQQDPGMELHLIHYSYGVNSTEKGDLSSESTVSRIRTEHFPLTLESARPSHTSQYLCASSEYGFRELFFGSGTQLSVL.

The chain links TRBV29-1 to TRBJ2-7, with TRBD1 as a possible D gene (5 bases). The CDR3 covers 13 residues. Germline V gives CDR1 SQVTM, CDR2 ANQGSEA. V was trimmed by 0 bases and J by 4 bases, leaving 10 bases between them. CDR3 sequence: CSVEDKGDYEQYF. CDR3 in DNA: TGCAGCGTTGAAGATAAAGGGGATTACGAGCAGTACTTC.

The chain is built from TRBV19 and TRBJ1-2, with 12 bases that match TRBD1. The germline CDR1 and CDR2 sequences are LNHDA and SQIVND (reference sequence). This CDR3 spans 15 amino acids. Unmatched junction bases numbered 3, after V lost 5 bases and J lost 2 bases. The CDR3 loop is CASSAGTGGNYGYTF. The CDR3 coding sequence is TGTGCCAGTAGTGCAGGGACAGGGGGCAACTATGGCTACACCTTC.

The chain combines TRBV27 with TRBJ1-2, with 8 bases matching TRBD1. CDR1 is MNHEY, CDR2 SMNVEV, per germline (reference sequence). This CDR3 has 16 amino acids. Trimming at V came to 4 bases and at J to 4 bases, leaving 11 bases not matched to a gene. CDR3 in DNA: TGTGCCAGCAGTTACAACGGACAGGGTGAGGGCTATGGCTACACCTTC. It codes for CASSYNGQGEGYGYTF.

The genes are TRBV6-5 and TRBJ2-1; TRBD2 agrees at 8 bases. The CDR3 length is 14 residues. Per germline, CDR1 MNHEY and CDR2 SVGAGI. V shed 2 bases, J shed 10 bases, and the junction held 7 bases outside the gene matches. In DNA form, the CDR3 reads TGTGCCAGCAGTTACCGGGAGGGCCGAGTGGAGCAGTTCTTC. Amino acid sequence: CASSYREGRVEQFF.

The V and J genes are TRBV7-9 and TRBJ1-5; TRBD1 matches at 7 bases. The CDR3 runs 15 residues. J gave up 3 bases and V 5 bases, and 7 bases lay outside the gene matches. The germline V gene has CDR1 SEHNR and CDR2 FQNEAQ (reference sequence). CDR3 protein: CASSLGQSLNQPQHF. In DNA, the CDR3 is TGTGCCAGCAGCCTGGGACAGAGCCTCAATCAGCCCCAGCATTTT.

The CDR3, as DNA: TGCAGCGTTGACAAACAGGTCGATGAGCAGTTCTTC. This encodes CSVDKQVDEQFF. This chain uses TRBV29-1 with TRBJ2-1, with a possible D match to TRBD1 (5 bases). CDR1 and CDR2 from the germline V gene are SQVTM and ANQGSEA. The CDR3 is 12 amino acids. Trimming stripped 3 bases from V and 8 bases from J, with 11 bases between.

The genes are TRBV9 and TRBJ2-1, with TRBD2 as a possible D gene (5 bases). The CDR3 contains 14 residues. Trimming removed 7 bases from V and 3 bases from J, with 14 bases in between. Germline CDR1 and CDR2: SGDLS and YYNGEE. The CDR3 DNA follows: TGTGCCAGCGATTCGGGATCGAGCTACAATGAGCAGTTCTTC. Protein: CASDSGSSYNEQFF.

CDR3 loop: CASSQLSPIIAGSIYEQYF. DNA for the CDR3: TGCGCCAGCAGCCAACTCTCCCCCATAATAGCGGGGAGTATCTACGAGCAGTACTTC. V gene TRBV4-1 combines with J gene TRBJ2-7; 8 bases are a match to TRBD2. Germline V gives CDR1 MGHRA, CDR2 YSYEKL. The length of the CDR3 is 19 residues. J lost 3 bases, V lost 2 bases, and 18 bases had no gene match.

V is TRBV5-1 and J is TRBJ1-1, with 10 positions matching TRBD1. V lost 3 bases and J lost 4; bases outside the gene matches: 15. Germline V gene lookup returns CDR1 SGHRS and CDR2 YFSETQ. The CDR3 is made up of 18 amino acids. In nucleotides, the CDR3 is TGCGCCAGCAGCTCGTTATTAACCGGGACAGGGGTGGGCACTGAAGCTTTCTTT. It specifies CASSSLLTGTGVGTEAFF.

The gene calls are TRBV7-3 and TRBJ2-2; 8 bases align to TRBD2. V gave up 6 bases and J gave up 5 bases; unmatched junction bases: 11. Per germline, CDR1 SGHTA and CDR2 FQGTGA. The CDR3 sequence is 16 residues long. The CDR3 is CASRIQSGSETGELFF. CDR3 bases: TGTGCCAGCAGGATACAGAGCGGGAGTGAAACCGGGGAGCTGTTTTTT. The full variable domain, completed using reference TRBV7-3 and TRBJ2-2, is GAGVSQTPSNKVTEKGKYVELRCDPISGHTALYWYRQSLGQGPEFLIYFQGTGAADDSGLPNDRFFAVRPEGSVSTLKIQRTERGDSAVYLCASRIQSGSETGELFFGEGSRLTVL.

This chain links TRBV20-1 with TRBJ2-4; maybe TRBD1 (5 bases). The V end was cut by 3 bases, the J end by 5 bases, with 11 bases between. This CDR3 has 13 residues. Germline V gene lookup returns CDR1 DFQATT and CDR2 SNEGSKA (reference sequence). The CDR3: CSASKGIENIQYF. The CDR3 DNA follows: TGCAGTGCTAGTAAGGGGATAGAAAACATTCAGTACTTC.

The chain joins TRBV4-3 to TRBJ1-2, with D tentatively TRBD1 (5 bases). Trimming pared 0 bases from V and 2 bases from J, leaving 10 bases between. Germline V CDR1 and CDR2: LGHNA, YSLEER. CDR3 length equals 15 residues. The CDR3, as DNA: TGCGCCAGCAGCCAAGAGTCGGAGGGGAACTATGGCTACACCTTC. Its translation: CASSQESEGNYGYTF.